Each of the 5 T cell receptor beta chains below was sequenced from the same sample in a study of T cell responses to AZD1222 COVID-19 vaccine. TCRdb's table, derived via immunoSEQ multiplex PCR, lists solely in-frame clones and lacks some. The sample contains around 140,000 clones, approximately 88% of which appear only once. The specimen comprised peripheral blood, sampled on day 0 of AZD1222 vaccination. Receptors were obtained from an adult in good health.

This chain links TRBV28 with TRBJ2-7, with TRBD2 matching 8 bases. CDR3 size: 15 residues. Germline CDR1 MDHEN, CDR2 SYDVKM. J lost 3 bases, V lost 5 bases, and 9 bases had no gene match. CDR3: CASSQPYGRDYEQYF. The CDR3 bases are TGTGCCAGCAGTCAACCCTACGGGAGGGACTACGAGCAGTACTTC.

The chain has TRBV11-2 and TRBJ1-4; 10 bases map to TRBD1. CDR3 size: 15 residues. CDR1 SGHAT and CDR2 FQNNGV come from the germline V gene. The ends lost 5 bases at V and 5 bases at J; junction bases unmatched: 5. The CDR3 coding sequence is TGTGCCAGCAGCCGAAGGACAGGGGGAAATGAAAAACTGTTTTTT. Protein product: CASSRRTGGNEKLFF.

Here the CDR3 DNA reads TGTGCCAGCAGCTTATTGCGGGGGCCAACAGATACGCAGTATTTT. Translated: CASSLLRGPTDTQYF. V usage is TRBV7-8 and J usage is TRBJ2-3; D possibly corresponds to TRBD2 (7 bases). There are 15 residues in the CDR3. Germline values: CDR1 SGHVS, CDR2 FQNEAQ. Between the trimmed V and J ends, which lost 2 bases and 3 bases, there was a span of 12 bases. Full variable domain (outside the CDR3, taken from reference TRBV7-8 and TRBJ2-3): GAGVSQSPRYKVAKRGQDVALRCDPISGHVSLFWYQQALGQGPEFLTYFQNEAQLDKSGLPSDRFFAERPEGSVSTLKIQRTQQEDSAVYLCASSLLRGPTDTQYFGPGTRLTVL.

This chain uses TRBV24-1 with TRBJ2-3, with 8 bases that match TRBD2. The germline V gene encodes CDR1 KGHDR and CDR2 SFDVKD. The CDR3 loop spans 15 amino acids. The ends lost 4 bases at V and 5 bases at J; junction bases unmatched: 7. CDR3 nucleotide sequence: TGTGCCACCAGTGAGGGGGCGGGAGGAAAAGATACGCAGTATTTT. It yields the protein CATSEGAGGKDTQYF.

A single count supports this clone. This chain joins TRBV19 and TRBJ1-1, with D possibly TRBD1 on 6 matching bases. The CDR3 contains 14 residues. Trimming removed 6 bases at V and 5 bases at J, with 16 bases between. Germline CDR1 reads LNHDA; CDR2 reads SQIVND (reference sequence). CDR3 nucleotide sequence: TGTGCCAGTAGAAGTAACAGGGTGTGGACTGAAGCTTTCTTT. Translation: CASRSNRVWTEAFF.